The present T cell receptor beta chain was sequenced within a study of blood T cell repertoires in COVID-19. As for the study in general: The origin of the acute and convalescent COVID-19 samples was the United States, Italy and Spain. PBMCs, B-cell-depleted T cells, or T cells provided the cDNA or gDNA that made up the material.

As handled by the study authors: Amplification with reference gene primers provided the estimates of nucleated cell counts. Sequenced by immunoSEQ multiplex PCR; TCRdb stores in-frame clones only, minus some. For V, J and clone size, that table is used; D and trimming come from the DNA. Of 250,000 or so clones listed, more than 75% are singletons. Trimming took 3 bases from V and 6 from J, leaving 16 bases between them. The CDR3 is made up of 15 amino acids. Germline CDR1 and CDR2: MNHEY and SVGEGT. This TCR was recovered from an elderly man with acute or convalescent COVID-19. The chain uses TRBV6-2 or TRBV6-3 and TRBJ2-3, with a possible D match to TRBD1 (6 bases). Sequencing was carried out using peripheral blood. DNA for the CDR3: TGTGCCAGCAGTTATGGGGGCAGGACCAGGGATACGCAGTATTTT. This translates into CASSYGGRTRDTQYF.